This TCR beta chain was retrieved from a study of T cell repertoires in cytomegalovirus infection. Across the whole study: It was the public TCR beta signatures that indicated both CMV infection and matching HLA type. Whole-study findings and limits: HLA-C-restricted CMV clonotypes gave the most frequent clonotype in two of eight donors. Carriers of CMV plus the relevant HLA were identified by cumulative public TCR beta family frequency.

TCRdb recomputed calls from the reads with MiXCR, one row per CDR3 protein. Among approximately 910,000 distinct CDR3 sequences, roughly 30% were seen once, and the ten largest hold around an eighth. Concerning this clonotype: The antigen remains unidentified.

The CDR3 is 16 residues long. The V gene end was trimmed by 0 bases and the J gene end by 3 bases; junction bases not matched to a gene: 5. Germline V gene data show CDR1 as SGDLS and CDR2 as YYNGEE. This rearrangement joins TRBV9 to TRBJ2-3; TRBD2 matches at 9 bases. This sample comprised cultured CD8+ T cells from PBMCs, obtained from culture after CMV antigen stimulation. The TCR sequence derives from a human donor in good health (CMV status not recorded). Some clones in this sample may be carry-over from other donors' samples. The CDR3 here is CASSVGAGGQTDTQYF. In DNA form, the CDR3 reads TGTGCCAGCAGCGTAGGGGCGGGGGGGCAAACAGATACGCAGTATTTT.